This TCR beta chain stems from a study of neoadjuvant anti-PD-1 for oral cavity cancer. Study details: Non-progressing patients received a fourth nivolumab dose near day 43, then surgery on days 50-56.

Generated by immunoSEQ multiplex PCR, the TCRdb table keeps only in-frame clones and is missing some. The table shows more than 10,000 clones, with around 56% occurring only once. The germline V gene has CDR1 MDHEN and CDR2 SYDVKM. The V gene end was trimmed by 5 bases and the J gene end by 5 bases; junction bases not matched to a gene: 5. This CDR3 spans 13 amino acids. The gene calls are TRBV28 and TRBJ2-5; 7 positions match TRBD2. The TCR comes from a person aged 35 to 85 with oral cavity squamous cell carcinoma. The source material was tumor tissue, sampled before nivolumab (anti-PD-1) treatment. CDR3 protein: CASSPLGGETQYF. As DNA, the CDR3 is TGTGCCAGCAGTCCGTTGGGGGGGGAGACCCAGTACTTC.